In this sample, the clone carrying this T cell receptor beta chain turned up many times. Its specificity is unknown. The data derive from a study of blood T cells in healthy people across ages. Findings and caveats of the study: PBMCs that were unsorted prevented a conclusive naive versus antigen-experienced comparison.

With a J-beta primer mix and a sample-barcoded 5' primer, a second PCR ran roughly 7 to 11 cycles. Using its own MiXCR run on the 5' RACE reads, TCRdb lists one record per CDR3 protein. Altogether hundreds of thousands of distinct CDR3 sequences are present, over 20% being singletons, with the ten largest covering roughly 3.4%. Germline V gives CDR1 DFQATT, CDR2 SNEGSKA (reference sequence). Trimming shortened V by 0 bases and J by 0 bases, and 12 bases separated the two germline ends. The CDR3 is made up of 16 amino acids. The gene calls are TRBV20-1 and TRBJ2-1, with a weak D call TRBD2 (5 bases). The TCR originated in a man between 65 and 85 years old in good health. The sequenced sample was blood. The CDR3 sequence: CSARDALRGSYNEQFF. The CDR3 DNA follows: TGCAGTGCTAGAGACGCCCTCCGGGGCTCCTACAATGAGCAGTTCTTC.